The rows below give T cell receptor beta chains drawn from one sample of a study of blood T cell repertoires in COVID-19. Libraries were prepared by immunoSEQ multiplex PCR; TCRdb keeps only in-frame clonotypes and omits some of them. The data hold about 260,000 clones, with 70% to 90% observed a single time. The source material was peripheral blood. The receptors here all came from a woman aged 40 to 55 with acute or convalescent COVID-19. Each CDR3 is given with its conserved first and last residue.

TRBV6-1	TRBJ1-2	CASSEPGRRYGYTF
TRBV7-9	TRBJ1-2	CASSIGWTLGGGGRTKIYGYTF
TRBV7-9	TRBJ2-3	CASSLVTGGGTDTQYF
TRBV30	TRBJ1-5	CAWTKQGNQPQHF
TRBV11-2	TRBJ1-1	CASSFSGGNTEAFF
TRBV6-4	TRBJ2-3	CASKRQGLSTDTQYF
TRBV5-1	TRBJ1-2	CASSPKDTGTGRRYGYTF
TRBV10-3	TRBJ2-5	CAISEDRGVQYF
TRBV4-1	TRBJ2-1	CASSQDGGGQQYNEQFF
TRBV12-5	TRBJ1-2	CASGLGTGDYGYTF
TRBV23-1	TRBJ1-5	CASSHPDRSNQPQHF
TRBV7-2	TRBJ2-1	CASSLSGLAGVNSYNEQFF
TRBV14	TRBJ2-5	CASSHSGTQYF
TRBV19	TRBJ1-4	CASSIWGRRRANEKLFF
TRBV19	TRBJ1-2	CASTTTTDIAYGYTF
TRBV11-2	TRBJ2-1	CASSFAGGYNEQFF
TRBV7-9	TRBJ1-3	CASSSPYGRPISGNTIYF
TRBV5-6	TRBJ1-5	CASSTRTAGQPQHF
TRBV5-1	TRBJ1-5	CASSLGQGGNQPQHF
TRBV13	TRBJ2-6	CASSTYRGHNGAGANVLTF
TRBV6-6	TRBJ1-2	CASRKGQGYGYTF
TRBV3-1/TRBV3-2	TRBJ1-1	CASSQGTGGVNTEAFF
TRBV5-1	TRBJ1-4	CASSIQGLSTNEKLFF
TRBV12-5	TRBJ2-3	CASGAGDRGQYF
TRBV7-2	TRBJ2-5	CASSPDRGDETQYF
TRBV10-3	TRBJ1-2	CAISPGGNYGYTF
TRBV4-2	TRBJ1-2	CASSQVGGSSNYGYTF